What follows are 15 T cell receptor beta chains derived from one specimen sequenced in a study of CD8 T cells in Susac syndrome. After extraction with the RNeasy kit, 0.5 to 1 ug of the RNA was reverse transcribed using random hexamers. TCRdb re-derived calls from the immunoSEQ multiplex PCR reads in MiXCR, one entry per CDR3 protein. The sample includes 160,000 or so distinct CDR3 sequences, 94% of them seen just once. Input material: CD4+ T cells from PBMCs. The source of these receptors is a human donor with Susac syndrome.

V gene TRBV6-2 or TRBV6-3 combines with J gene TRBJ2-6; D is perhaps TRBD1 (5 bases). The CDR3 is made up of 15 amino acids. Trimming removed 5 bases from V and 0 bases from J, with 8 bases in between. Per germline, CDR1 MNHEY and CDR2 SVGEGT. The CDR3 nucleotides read TGTGCCAGCAGTCGACAGCCCTCTGGGGCCAACGTCCTGACTTTC. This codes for CASSRQPSGANVLTF.

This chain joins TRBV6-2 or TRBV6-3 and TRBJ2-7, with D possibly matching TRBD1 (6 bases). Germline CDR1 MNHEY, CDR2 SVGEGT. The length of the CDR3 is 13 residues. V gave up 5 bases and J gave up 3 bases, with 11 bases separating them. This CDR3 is CASSHQQGYEQYF. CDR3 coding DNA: TGTGCCAGCAGTCATCAACAGGGCTACGAGCAGTACTTC.

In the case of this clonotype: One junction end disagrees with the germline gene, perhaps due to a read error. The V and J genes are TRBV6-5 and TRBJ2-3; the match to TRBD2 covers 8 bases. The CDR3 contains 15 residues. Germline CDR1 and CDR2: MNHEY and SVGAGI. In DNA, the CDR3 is TGTGCCATCAGTGAGTCGACGGGGGGGGCAGATACGCAGTATTTT. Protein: CAISESTGGADTQYF.

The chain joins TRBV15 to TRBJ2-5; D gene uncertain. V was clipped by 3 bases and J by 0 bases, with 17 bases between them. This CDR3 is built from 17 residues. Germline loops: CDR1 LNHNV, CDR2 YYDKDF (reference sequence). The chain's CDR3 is CATSSPRLLRDQETQYF. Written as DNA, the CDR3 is TGTGCCACCAGCAGCCCACGACTTCTAAGAGACCAAGAGACCCAGTACTTC.

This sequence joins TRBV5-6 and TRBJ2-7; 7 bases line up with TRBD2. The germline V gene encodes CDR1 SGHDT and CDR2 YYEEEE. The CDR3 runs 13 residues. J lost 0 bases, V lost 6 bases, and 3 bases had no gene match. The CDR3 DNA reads TGTGCCAGCACAGCGGGGTCCTCCTACGAGCAGTACTTC. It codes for CASTAGSSYEQYF. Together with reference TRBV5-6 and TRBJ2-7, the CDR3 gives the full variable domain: DAGVTQSPTHLIKTRGQQVTLRCSPKSGHDTVSWYQQALGQGPQFIFQYYEEEERQRGNFPDRFSGHQFPNYSSELNVNALLLGDSALYLCASTAGSSYEQYFGPGTRLTVT.

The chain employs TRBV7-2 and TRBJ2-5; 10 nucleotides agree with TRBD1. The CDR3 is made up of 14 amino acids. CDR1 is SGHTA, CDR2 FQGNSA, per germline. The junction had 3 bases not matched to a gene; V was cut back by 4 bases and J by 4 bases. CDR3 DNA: TGTGCCAGCAGCTCGGGACAGGGGCTAGAGACCCAGTACTTC. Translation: CASSSGQGLETQYF.

The CDR3 region has the DNA TGTGCCAGCAGCGTAGCTCCAGGGGGCACTGAAGCTTTCTTT. Residues: CASSVAPGGTEAFF. J is TRBJ1-1 and V is TRBV9, with TRBD1 matching 7 bases. The CDR3 is 14 residues long. In germline, CDR1 is SGDLS, CDR2 YYNGEE. Unmatched junction bases numbered 3, after V lost 0 bases and J lost 4 bases.

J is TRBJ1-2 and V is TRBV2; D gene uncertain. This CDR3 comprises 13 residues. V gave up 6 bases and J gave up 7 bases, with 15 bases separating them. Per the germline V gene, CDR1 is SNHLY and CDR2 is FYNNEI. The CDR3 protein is CASSPTREGGYTF. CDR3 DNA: TGTGCCAGCAGCCCGACCCGGGAGGGTGGCTACACCTTC.

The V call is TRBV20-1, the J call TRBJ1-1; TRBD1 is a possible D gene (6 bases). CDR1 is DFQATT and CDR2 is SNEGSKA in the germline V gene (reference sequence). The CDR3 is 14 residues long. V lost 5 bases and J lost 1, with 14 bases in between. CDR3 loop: CSALFGGRNTEAFF. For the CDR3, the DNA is TGCAGTGCTCTCTTTGGGGGGCGGAACACTGAAGCTTTCTTT.

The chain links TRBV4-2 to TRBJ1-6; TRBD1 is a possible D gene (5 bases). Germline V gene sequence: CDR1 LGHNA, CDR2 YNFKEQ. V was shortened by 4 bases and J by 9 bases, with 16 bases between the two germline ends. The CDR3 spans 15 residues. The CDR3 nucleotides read TGTGCCAGCAGCCCAACCGGGACTCAGGGTTCACCCCTCCACTTT. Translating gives CASSPTGTQGSPLHF.

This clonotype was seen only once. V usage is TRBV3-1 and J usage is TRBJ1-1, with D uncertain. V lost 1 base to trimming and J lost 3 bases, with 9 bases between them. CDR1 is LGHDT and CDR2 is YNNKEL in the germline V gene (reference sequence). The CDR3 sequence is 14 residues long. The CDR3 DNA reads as TGTGCCAGCAGCCAAGTAAGGACGGACACTGAAGCTTTCTTT. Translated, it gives CASSQVRTDTEAFF.

The CDR3 here is CASRQQGNYGYTF. As DNA, the CDR3 is TGTGCCAGCAGACAACAGGGGAACTATGGCTACACCTTC. The chain is built from TRBV6-2 or TRBV6-3 and TRBJ1-2, with TRBD1 identical over 7 bases. The CDR3 is 13 residues long. Losses at the gene ends were 6 bases for V and 2 bases for J; bases not matched to a gene: 3. Germline CDR1 and CDR2: MNHEY and SVGEGT.

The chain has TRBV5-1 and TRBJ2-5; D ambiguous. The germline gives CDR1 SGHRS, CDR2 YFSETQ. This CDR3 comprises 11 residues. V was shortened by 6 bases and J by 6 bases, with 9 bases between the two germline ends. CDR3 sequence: CASKVGKTQYF. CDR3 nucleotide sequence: TGCGCCAGCAAGGTTGGAAAGACCCAGTACTTC.

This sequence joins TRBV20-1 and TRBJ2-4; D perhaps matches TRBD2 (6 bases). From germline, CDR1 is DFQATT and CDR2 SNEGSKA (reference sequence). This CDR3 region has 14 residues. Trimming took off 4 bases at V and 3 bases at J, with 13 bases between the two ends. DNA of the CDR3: TGCAGTGCTAAAGCTAGCGTGGGCAAAAACATTCAGTACTTC. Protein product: CSAKASVGKNIQYF.

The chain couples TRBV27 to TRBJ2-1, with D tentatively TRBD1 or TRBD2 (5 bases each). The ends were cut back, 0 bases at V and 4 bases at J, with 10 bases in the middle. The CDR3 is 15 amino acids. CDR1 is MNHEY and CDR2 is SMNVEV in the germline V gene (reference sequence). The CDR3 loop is CASSLSFEGYNEQFF. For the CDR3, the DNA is TGTGCCAGCAGTTTATCTTTTGAGGGGTACAATGAGCAGTTCTTC.